This TCR beta chain was documented in a study of cytomegalovirus exposure and HLA in healthy donors. The CDR3 consists of 13 residues. Germline lookup yields CDR1 MNHEY and CDR2 SVGAGI. V was clipped by 8 bases and J by 4 bases; unmatched bases: 8. Sequencing was performed with immunoSEQ multiplex PCR; in TCRdb, only in-frame clones are kept and a portion is missing. Of roughly 70,000 clones in the sample, 80% to 90% are singletons; the top ten hold less than 5%. The receptor was derived from a young woman in good health and CMV-seropositive. The chain has TRBV6-5 and TRBJ2-7; 7 nucleotides match TRBD1. The specimen sequenced was PBMCs. The CDR3 reads CASGTGVAYEQYF. CDR3 DNA sequence: TGTGCCAGCGGCACAGGGGTAGCTTACGAGCAGTACTTC.